By share, the clone carrying this T cell receptor beta chain counts as medium-sized. Its antigen is still unknown. The data were obtained in a study of T cell repertoires in ileal Crohn's disease. CDR1 is SNHLY, CDR2 FYNNEI, per germline. The V end was cut by 6 bases, the J end by 5 bases, with 11 bases between. The CDR3 runs 12 residues. Time point defined: neoterminal ileum biopsy at postoperative endoscopy, about 6 months after surgery. Whole-study results and caveats: Compared with non-smokers, active smokers at surgery showed more clonal expansions.

Only in-frame clones appear in the TCRdb table, and some are missing; sequencing was by immunoSEQ multiplex PCR. The repertoire has 5,000 or so clones, around 68% of them found once; the top ten carry approximately 31%. This TCR was sampled from an adult with Crohn's disease. The chain uses TRBV2 and TRBJ2-7; D is possibly TRBD2 (6 bases). The sequenced sample was ileal tissue. The CDR3 here is CASRRTIHEQYV. The CDR3 DNA is TGTGCCAGCAGAAGGACTATCCACGAGCAGTACGTC.